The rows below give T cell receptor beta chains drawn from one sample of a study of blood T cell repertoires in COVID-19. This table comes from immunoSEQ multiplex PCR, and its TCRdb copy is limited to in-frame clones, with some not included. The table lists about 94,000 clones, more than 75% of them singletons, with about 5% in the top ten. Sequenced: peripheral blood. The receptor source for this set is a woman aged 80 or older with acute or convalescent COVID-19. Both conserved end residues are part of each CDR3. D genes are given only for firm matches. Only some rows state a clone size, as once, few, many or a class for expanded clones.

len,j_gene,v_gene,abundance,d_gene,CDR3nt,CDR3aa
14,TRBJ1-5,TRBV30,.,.,TGTGCCTGGAGTTTTCCCAGGGAGGATCAGCCCCAGCATTTT,CAWSFPREDQPQHF
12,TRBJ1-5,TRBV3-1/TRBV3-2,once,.,TGTGCCAGCAGCCAAAACCAGCAGCCCCAGCATTTT,CASSQNQQPQHF
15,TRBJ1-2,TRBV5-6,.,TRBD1,TGTGCCAGCAGCCAAGACAGGGGATCTATCCTGGGCTACACCTTC,CASSQDRGSILGYTF
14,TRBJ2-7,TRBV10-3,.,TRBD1,TGTGCCATCATGAACGGACAGGGGGCGTACGAGCAGTACTTC,CAIMNGQGAYEQYF
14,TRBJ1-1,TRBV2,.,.,TGTGCCAGCAGTATGACAGTAATGAACACTGAAGCTTTCTTT,CASSMTVMNTEAFF
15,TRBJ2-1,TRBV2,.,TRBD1,TGTGCCAGCAGCCGGCGGACAGGGGAGGGCAATGAGCAGTTCTTC,CASSRRTGEGNEQFF
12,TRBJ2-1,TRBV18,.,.,TGTGCCAGCTCAAACGACAGGAATGAGCAGTTCTTC,CASSNDRNEQFF
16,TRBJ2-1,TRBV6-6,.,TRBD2,TGTGCCAGCAGTTACGGGGGACTAGCGGGAGATAATGAGCAGTTCTTC,CASSYGGLAGDNEQFF
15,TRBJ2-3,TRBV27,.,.,TGTGCCAGCAGTTTCTGGTTAGCGAGCACAGATACGCAGTATTTT,CASSFWLASTDTQYF
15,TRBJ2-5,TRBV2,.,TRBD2,TGTGCCAGCAAAGGCCTACTAGCGGGGCAAGAGACCCAGTACTTC,CASKGLLAGQETQYF
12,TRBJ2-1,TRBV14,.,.,TGTGCCAGCAGCCGAGGGGCGGGACAGCAGTTCTTC,CASSRGAGQQFF
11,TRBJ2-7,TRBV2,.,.,TGTGCCAGCAGTAGCACCTACGAGCAGTACTTC,CASSSTYEQYF
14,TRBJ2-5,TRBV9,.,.,TGTGCCAGCAGCCTTCAGGGCGGACAAGAGACCCAGTACTTC,CASSLQGGQETQYF
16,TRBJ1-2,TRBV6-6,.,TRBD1,TGTGCCAGCAGTTATACGGGGGACAGAATTAACTATGGCTACACCTTC,CASSYTGDRINYGYTF
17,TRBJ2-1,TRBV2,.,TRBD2,TGTGCCAGCAGCGGAACTCCTGGACTAGCGGGATACAATGAGCAGTTCTTC,CASSGTPGLAGYNEQFF
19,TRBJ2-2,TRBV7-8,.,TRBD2,TGTGCCAGCAGCTTAGGGGTAGCGGGGGGGCCGCGGAACACCGGGGAGCTGTTTTTT,CASSLGVAGGPRNTGELFF
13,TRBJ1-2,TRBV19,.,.,TGTGCCAGTAGTTTCCAGGGGTGGTATGGCTACACCTTC,CASSFQGWYGYTF
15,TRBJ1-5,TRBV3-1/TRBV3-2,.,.,TGTGCCAGCAGACCCTCGGGGCAGGGGTATCAGCCCCAGCATTTT,CASRPSGQGYQPQHF
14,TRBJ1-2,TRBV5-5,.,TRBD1,TGTGCCAGCAGCTCGACAGGGGGTAGCTATGGCTACACCTTC,CASSSTGGSYGYTF
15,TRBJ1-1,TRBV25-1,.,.,TGTGCCAGCAGTGACGGGGTCAGGAAGGAATGGAGGGCTTTCTTT,CASSDGVRKEWRAFF
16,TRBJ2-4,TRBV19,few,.,TGTGCCAGTAGTCCCGGCCCCAGGCTAGCCAAAAACATTCAGTACTTC,CASSPGPRLAKNIQYF
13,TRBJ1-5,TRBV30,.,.,TGTGCCTGGAACGAGGATAGCAATCAGCCCCAGCATTTT,CAWNEDSNQPQHF
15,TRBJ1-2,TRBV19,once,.,TGTGCCAGTAGTATAGGGACAGCCTTTAACTATGGCTACACCTTC,CASSIGTAFNYGYTF
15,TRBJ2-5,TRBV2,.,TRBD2,TGTGCCAGCCGGAGCCGACTAGCGGGGTACGAGACCCAGTACTTC,CASRSRLAGYETQYF